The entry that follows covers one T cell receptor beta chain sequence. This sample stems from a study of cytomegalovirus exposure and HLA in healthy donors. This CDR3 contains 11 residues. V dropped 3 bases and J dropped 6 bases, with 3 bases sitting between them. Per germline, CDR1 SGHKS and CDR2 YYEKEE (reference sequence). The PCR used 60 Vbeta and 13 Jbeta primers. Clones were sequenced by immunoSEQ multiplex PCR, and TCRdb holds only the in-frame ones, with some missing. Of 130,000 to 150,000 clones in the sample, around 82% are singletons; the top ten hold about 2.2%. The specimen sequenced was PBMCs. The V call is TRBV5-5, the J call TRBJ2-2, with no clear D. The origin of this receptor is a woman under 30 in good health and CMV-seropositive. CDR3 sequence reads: CASSSSGELFF. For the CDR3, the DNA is TGTGCCAGCAGCTCGTCCGGGGAGCTGTTTTTT.